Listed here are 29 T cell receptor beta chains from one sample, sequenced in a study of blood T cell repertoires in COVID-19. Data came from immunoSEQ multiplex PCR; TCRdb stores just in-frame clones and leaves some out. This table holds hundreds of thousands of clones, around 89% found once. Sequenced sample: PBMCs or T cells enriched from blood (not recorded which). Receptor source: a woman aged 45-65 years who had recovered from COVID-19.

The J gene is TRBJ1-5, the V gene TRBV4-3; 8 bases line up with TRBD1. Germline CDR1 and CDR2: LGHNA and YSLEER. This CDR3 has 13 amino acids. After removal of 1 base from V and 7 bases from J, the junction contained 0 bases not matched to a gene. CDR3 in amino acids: CASSQGQGQPQHF. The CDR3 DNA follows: TGCGCCAGCAGCCAAGGACAGGGGCAGCCCCAGCATTTT.

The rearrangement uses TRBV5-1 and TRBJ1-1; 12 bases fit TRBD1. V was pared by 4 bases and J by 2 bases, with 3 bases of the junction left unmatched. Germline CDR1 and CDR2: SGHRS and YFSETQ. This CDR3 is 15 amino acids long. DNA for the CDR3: TGCGCCAGCAGCACCGGGACAGGGGGCAACACTGAAGCTTTCTTT. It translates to CASSTGTGGNTEAFF.

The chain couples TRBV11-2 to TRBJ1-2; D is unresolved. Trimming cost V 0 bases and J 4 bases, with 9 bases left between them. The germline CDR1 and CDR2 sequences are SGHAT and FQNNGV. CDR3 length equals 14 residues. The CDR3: CASSLDTRFYGYTF. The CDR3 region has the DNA TGTGCCAGCAGCTTAGATACCAGGTTCTATGGCTACACCTTC.

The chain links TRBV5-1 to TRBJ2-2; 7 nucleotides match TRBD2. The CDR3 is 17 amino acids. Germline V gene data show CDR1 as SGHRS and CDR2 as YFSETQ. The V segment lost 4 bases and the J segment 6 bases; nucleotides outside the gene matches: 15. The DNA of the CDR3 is TGCGCCAGCAGCCCCCCTATGACTAGCAGGGCAGCCGGGGAGCTGTTTTTT. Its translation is CASSPPMTSRAAGELFF.

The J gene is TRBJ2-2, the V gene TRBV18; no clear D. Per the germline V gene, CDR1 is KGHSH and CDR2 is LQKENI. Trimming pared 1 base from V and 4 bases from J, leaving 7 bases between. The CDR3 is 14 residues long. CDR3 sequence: CASSPRQVTGELFF. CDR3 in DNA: TGTGCCAGCTCACCACGGCAGGTCACCGGGGAGCTGTTTTTT.

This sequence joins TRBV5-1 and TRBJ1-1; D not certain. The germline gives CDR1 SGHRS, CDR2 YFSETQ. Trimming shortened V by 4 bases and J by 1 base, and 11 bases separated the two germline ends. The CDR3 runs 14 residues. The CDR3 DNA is TGCGCCAGCAGCCGCGCGGCCGGGAACACTGAAGCTTTCTTT. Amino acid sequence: CASSRAAGNTEAFF.

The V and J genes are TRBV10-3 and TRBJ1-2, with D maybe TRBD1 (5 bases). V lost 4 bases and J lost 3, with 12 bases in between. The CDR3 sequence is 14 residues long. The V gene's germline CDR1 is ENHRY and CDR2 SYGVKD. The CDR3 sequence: CAISAKGSHYGYTF. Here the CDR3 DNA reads TGTGCCATCAGTGCGAAGGGGTCGCACTATGGCTACACCTTC.

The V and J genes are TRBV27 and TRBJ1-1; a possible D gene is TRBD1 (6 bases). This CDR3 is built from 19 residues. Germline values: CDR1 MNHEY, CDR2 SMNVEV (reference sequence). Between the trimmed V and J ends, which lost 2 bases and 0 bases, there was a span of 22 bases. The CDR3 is CASSLRAQGPRGMNTEAFF. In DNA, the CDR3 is TGTGCCAGCAGTTTAAGGGCCCAGGGGCCCCGCGGTATGAACACTGAAGCTTTCTTT.

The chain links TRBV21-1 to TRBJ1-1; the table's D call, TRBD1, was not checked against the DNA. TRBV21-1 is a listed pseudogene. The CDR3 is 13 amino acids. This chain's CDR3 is CASRVQGGTEAFF. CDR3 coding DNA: TGTGCCAGCAGGGTACAGGGGGGCACTGAAGCTTTCTTT.

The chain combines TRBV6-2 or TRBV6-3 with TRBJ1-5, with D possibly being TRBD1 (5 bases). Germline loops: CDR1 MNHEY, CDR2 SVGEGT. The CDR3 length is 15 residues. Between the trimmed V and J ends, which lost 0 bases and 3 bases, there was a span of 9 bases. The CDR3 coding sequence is TGTGCCAGCAGTTACTCGGGACTGAACAATCAGCCCCAGCATTTT. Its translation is CASSYSGLNNQPQHF.

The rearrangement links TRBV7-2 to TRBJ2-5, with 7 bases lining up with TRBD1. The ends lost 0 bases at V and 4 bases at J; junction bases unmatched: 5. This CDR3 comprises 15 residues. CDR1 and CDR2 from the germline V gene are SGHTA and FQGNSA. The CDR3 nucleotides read TGTGCCAGCAGCTTAGCTAGGGGGCGCAGAGAGACCCAGTACTTC. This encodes CASSLARGRRETQYF.

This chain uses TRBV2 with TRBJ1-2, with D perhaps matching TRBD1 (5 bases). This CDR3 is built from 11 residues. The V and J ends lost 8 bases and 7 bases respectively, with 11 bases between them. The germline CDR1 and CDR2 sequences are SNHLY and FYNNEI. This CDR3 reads CASSGVGGYTF. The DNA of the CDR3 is TGTGCCAGCTCGGGGGTTGGTGGCTACACCTTC.

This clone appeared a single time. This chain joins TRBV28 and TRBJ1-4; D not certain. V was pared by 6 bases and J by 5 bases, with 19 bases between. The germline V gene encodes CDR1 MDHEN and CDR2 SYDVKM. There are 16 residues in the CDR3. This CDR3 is CASSLSPGGGNEKLFF. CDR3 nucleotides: TGTGCCAGCAGCCTATCTCCCGGAGGAGGGAATGAAAAACTGTTTTTT.

The CDR3 region is CASSLLARINYGYTF. The CDR3 DNA is TGTGCCAGCAGTTTATTGGCCAGGATTAACTATGGCTACACCTTC. The chain links TRBV28 to TRBJ1-2; D remains unclear. The CDR3 covers 15 residues. The V gene's germline CDR1 is MDHEN and CDR2 SYDVKM. Between the trimmed V and J ends, which lost 1 base and 1 base, there was a span of 10 bases.

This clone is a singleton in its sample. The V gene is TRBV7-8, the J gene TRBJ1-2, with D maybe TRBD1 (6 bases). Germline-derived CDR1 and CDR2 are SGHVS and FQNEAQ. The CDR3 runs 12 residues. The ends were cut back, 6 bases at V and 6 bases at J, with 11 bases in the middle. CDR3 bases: TGTGCCAGCAGTCCAGGGGCAGATGGCTACACCTTC. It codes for CASSPGADGYTF.

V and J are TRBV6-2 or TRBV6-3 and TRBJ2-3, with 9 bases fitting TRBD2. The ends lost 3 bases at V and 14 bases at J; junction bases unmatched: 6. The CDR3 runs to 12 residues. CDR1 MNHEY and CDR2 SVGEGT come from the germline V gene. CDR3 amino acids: CASSYGGLAGYF. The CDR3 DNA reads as TGTGCCAGCAGTTATGGGGGACTAGCCGGGTATTTT.

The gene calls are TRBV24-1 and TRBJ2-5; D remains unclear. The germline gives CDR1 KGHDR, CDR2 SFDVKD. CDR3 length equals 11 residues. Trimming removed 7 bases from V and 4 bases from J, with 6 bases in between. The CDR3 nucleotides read TGTGCCACCAGCACGGGAGAGACCCAGTACTTC. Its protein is CATSTGETQYF.

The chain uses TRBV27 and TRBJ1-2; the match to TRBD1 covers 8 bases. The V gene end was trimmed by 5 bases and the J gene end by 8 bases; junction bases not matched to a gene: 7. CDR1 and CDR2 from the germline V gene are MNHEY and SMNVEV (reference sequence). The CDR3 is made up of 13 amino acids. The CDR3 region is CASSQWTGNGYTF. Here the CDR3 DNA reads TGTGCCAGCAGTCAGTGGACAGGGAACGGCTACACCTTC.

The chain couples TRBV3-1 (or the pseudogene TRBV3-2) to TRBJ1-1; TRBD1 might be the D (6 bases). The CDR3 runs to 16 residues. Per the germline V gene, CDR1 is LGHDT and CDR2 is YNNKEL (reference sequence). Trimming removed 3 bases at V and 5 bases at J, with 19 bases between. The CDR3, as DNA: TGTGCCAGCAGCCACAGGGGTAGTTGGATGACAACTGAAGCTTTCTTT. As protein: CASSHRGSWMTTEAFF.

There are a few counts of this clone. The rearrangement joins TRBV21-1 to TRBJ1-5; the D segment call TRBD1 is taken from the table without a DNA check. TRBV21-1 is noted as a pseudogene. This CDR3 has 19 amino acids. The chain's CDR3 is CASSTKRLLTGTPYQPQHF. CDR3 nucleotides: TGTGCCAGCAGTACCAAGAGACTATTAACCGGGACACCATATCAGCCCCAGCATTTT.

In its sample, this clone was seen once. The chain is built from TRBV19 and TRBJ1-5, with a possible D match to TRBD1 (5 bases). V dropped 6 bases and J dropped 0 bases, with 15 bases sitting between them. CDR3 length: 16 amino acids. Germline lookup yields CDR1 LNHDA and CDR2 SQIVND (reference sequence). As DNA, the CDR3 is TGTGCCAGTAGGTCTCAGACAGAATATAGCAATCAGCCCCAGCATTTT. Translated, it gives CASRSQTEYSNQPQHF.

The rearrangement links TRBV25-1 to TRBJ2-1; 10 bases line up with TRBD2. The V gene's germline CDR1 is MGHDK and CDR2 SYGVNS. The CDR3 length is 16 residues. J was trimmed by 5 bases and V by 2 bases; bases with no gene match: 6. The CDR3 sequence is CASSETTSGKDNEQFF. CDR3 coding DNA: TGTGCCAGCAGTGAAACCACTAGCGGGAAGGACAATGAGCAGTTCTTC.

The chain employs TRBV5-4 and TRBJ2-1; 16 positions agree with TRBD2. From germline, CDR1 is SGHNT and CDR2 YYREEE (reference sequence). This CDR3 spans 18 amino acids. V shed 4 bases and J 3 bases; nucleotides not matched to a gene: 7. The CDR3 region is CASSRGTSGRAIYNEQFF. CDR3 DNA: TGTGCCAGCAGCAGGGGGACTAGCGGGAGGGCCATCTACAATGAGCAGTTCTTC.

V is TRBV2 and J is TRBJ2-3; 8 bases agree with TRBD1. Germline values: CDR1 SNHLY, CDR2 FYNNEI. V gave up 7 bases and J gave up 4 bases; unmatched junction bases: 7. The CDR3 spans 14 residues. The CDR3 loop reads CASKRSGGPDTQYF. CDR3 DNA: TGTGCCAGCAAACGCTCAGGGGGCCCAGATACGCAGTATTTT.

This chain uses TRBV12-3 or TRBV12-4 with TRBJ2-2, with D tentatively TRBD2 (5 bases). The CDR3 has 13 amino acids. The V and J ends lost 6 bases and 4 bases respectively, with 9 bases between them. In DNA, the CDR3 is TGTGCCAGCAGGCGGACTGTCACCGGGGAGCTGTTTTTT. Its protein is CASRRTVTGELFF.

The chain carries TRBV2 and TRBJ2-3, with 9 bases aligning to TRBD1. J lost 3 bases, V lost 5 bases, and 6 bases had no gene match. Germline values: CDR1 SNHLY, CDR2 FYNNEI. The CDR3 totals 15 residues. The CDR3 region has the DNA TGTGCCAGCAGTTATACCGGGACAGGGACAGATACGCAGTATTTT. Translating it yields CASSYTGTGTDTQYF.

DNA of the CDR3: TGTGCCAGCAGCGTAGGGGCAGACAACTATGGCTACACCTTC. Protein sequence: CASSVGADNYGYTF. The chain carries TRBV9 and TRBJ1-2; D gene uncertain. There are 14 residues in the CDR3. Trimming shortened V by 0 bases and J by 2 bases, and 8 bases separated the two germline ends. In germline, CDR1 is SGDLS, CDR2 YYNGEE.

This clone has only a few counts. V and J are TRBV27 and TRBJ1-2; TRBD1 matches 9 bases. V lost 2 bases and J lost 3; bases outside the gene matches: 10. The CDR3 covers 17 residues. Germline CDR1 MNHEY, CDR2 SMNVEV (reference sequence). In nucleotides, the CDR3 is TGTGCCAGCAGTTTACAGACCGGGACAGGGAGGGACTATGGCTACACCTTC. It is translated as CASSLQTGTGRDYGYTF.

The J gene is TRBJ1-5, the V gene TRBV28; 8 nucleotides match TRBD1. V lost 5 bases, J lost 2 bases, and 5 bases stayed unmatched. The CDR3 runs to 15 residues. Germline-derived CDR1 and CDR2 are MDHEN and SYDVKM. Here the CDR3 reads CASSGQDRGNQPQHF. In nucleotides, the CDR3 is TGTGCCAGCAGTGGCCAGGACAGGGGCAATCAGCCCCAGCATTTT.